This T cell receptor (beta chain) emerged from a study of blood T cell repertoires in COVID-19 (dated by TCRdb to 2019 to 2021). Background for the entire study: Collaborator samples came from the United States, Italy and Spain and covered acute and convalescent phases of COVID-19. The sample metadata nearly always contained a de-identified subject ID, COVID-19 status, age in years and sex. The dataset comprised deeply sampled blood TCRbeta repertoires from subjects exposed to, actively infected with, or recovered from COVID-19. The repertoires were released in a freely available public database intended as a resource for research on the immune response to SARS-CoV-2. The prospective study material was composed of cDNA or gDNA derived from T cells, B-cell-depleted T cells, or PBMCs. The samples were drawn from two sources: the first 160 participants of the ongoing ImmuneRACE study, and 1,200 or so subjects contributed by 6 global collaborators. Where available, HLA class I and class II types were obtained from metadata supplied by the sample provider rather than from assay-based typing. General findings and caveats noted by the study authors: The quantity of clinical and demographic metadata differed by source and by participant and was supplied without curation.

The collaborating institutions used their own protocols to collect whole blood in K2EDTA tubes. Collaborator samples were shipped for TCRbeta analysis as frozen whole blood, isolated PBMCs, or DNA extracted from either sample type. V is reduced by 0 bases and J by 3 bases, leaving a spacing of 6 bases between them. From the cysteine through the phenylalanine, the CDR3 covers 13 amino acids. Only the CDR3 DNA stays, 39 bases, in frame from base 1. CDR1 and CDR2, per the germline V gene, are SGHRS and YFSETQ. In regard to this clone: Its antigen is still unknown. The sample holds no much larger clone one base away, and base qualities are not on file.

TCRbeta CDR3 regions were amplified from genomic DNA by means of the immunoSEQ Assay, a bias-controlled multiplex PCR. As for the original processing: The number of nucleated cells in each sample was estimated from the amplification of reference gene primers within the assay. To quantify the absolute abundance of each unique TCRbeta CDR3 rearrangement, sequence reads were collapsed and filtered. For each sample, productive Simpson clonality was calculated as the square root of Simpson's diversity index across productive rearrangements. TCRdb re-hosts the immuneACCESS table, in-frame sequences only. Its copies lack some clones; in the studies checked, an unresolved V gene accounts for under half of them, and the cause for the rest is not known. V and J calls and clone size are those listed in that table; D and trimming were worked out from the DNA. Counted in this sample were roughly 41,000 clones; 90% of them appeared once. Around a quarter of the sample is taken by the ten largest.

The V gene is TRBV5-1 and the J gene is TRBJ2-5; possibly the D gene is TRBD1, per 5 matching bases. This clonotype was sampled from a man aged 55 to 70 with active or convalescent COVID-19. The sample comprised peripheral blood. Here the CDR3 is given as CASSLAGKETQYF. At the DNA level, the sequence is TGCGCCAGCAGCTTGGCAGGGAAAGAGACCCAGTACTTC.